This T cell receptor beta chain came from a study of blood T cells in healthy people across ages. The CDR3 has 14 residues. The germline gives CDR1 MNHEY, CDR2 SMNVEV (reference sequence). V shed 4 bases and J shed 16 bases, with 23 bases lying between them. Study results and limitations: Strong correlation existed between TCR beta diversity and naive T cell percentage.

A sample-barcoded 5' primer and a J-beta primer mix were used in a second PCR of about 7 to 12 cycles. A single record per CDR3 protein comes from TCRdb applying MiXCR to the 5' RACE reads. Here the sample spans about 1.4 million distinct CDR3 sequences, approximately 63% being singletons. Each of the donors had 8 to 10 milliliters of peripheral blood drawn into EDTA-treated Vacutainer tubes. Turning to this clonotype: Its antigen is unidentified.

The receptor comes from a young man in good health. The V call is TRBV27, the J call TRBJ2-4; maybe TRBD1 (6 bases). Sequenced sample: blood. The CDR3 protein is CASSSTGSSYEHYF. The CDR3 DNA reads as TGTGCCAGCAGTTCGACAGGAAGCTCCTACGAGCATTACTTC.